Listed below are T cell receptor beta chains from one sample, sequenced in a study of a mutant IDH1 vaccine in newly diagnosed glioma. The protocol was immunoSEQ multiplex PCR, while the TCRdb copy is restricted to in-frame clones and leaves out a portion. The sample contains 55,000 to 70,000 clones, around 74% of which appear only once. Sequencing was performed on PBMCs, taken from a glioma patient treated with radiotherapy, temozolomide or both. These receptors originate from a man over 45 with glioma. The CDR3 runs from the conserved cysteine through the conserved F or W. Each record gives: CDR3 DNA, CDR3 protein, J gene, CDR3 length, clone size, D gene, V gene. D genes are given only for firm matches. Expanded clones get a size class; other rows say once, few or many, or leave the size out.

cdr3_nt: TGTGCCAGCAGCTTCCGACCGAGCTCTGGGGCCAACGTCCTGACTTTC; cdr3_aa: CASSFRPSSGANVLTF; j_call: TRBJ2-6; cdr3_length: 16; clone_size: -; d_call: -; v_call: TRBV7-8
cdr3_nt: TGTGCCAGTAGTACTCACAGGGGAGGGACTGAAGCTTTCTTT; cdr3_aa: CASSTHRGGTEAFF; j_call: TRBJ1-1; cdr3_length: 14; clone_size: -; d_call: TRBD1; v_call: TRBV19
cdr3_nt: TGTGCCAGCAGCCCAAGGACAGCGAACACTGAAGCTTTCTTT; cdr3_aa: CASSPRTANTEAFF; j_call: TRBJ1-1; cdr3_length: 14; clone_size: -; d_call: -; v_call: TRBV6-1
cdr3_nt: TGTGCCAGCAGCCCGGGAAGGGGAAGGACTGAAGCTTTCTTT; cdr3_aa: CASSPGRGRTEAFF; j_call: TRBJ1-1; cdr3_length: 14; clone_size: -; d_call: -; v_call: TRBV5-4
cdr3_nt: TGCAGCGTCGCCGTGGACAGGGGGCTCCAATTCTTT; cdr3_aa: CSVAVDRGLQFF; j_call: TRBJ1-1; cdr3_length: 12; clone_size: -; d_call: TRBD1; v_call: TRBV29-1
cdr3_nt: TGCGCCAGCAGCGATGAATCGACAGGGGCCACCTATGGCTACACCTTC; cdr3_aa: CASSDESTGATYGYTF; j_call: TRBJ1-2; cdr3_length: 16; clone_size: -; d_call: TRBD1; v_call: TRBV5-1
cdr3_nt: TGTGCCAGCAGTGCGGACAGCTCCTATGGCTACACCTTC; cdr3_aa: CASSADSSYGYTF; j_call: TRBJ1-2; cdr3_length: 13; clone_size: -; d_call: -; v_call: TRBV6-5
cdr3_nt: TGTGCCACCAGCAGAGTGGCAGGGCGTGTCACTGAAGCTTTCTTT; cdr3_aa: CATSRVAGRVTEAFF; j_call: TRBJ1-1; cdr3_length: 15; clone_size: -; d_call: -; v_call: TRBV15
cdr3_nt: TGTGCCAGCGCTATAGGCGGGGGGAGCGGTGAGCAGTTCTTC; cdr3_aa: CASAIGGGSGEQFF; j_call: TRBJ2-1; cdr3_length: 14; clone_size: once; d_call: TRBD2; v_call: TRBV27
cdr3_nt: TGTGCCAGCAGCTCCCTGAGAGGAGATTATGGCTACACCTTC; cdr3_aa: CASSSLRGDYGYTF; j_call: TRBJ1-2; cdr3_length: 14; clone_size: -; d_call: -; v_call: TRBV14
cdr3_nt: TGCGCCAGCAGAGGGACAGGGTTGGGAAATGAGCAGTTCTTC; cdr3_aa: CASRGTGLGNEQFF; j_call: TRBJ2-1; cdr3_length: 14; clone_size: few; d_call: TRBD1; v_call: TRBV5-1
cdr3_nt: TGCGCCAGCAGCCAGCGAACAGGGTCAGATACGCAGTATTTT; cdr3_aa: CASSQRTGSDTQYF; j_call: TRBJ2-3; cdr3_length: 14; clone_size: -; d_call: -; v_call: TRBV4-3
cdr3_nt: TGTGCCAGCAGCTTAGGGGGGGCGACAGATACGCAGTATTTT; cdr3_aa: CASSLGGATDTQYF; j_call: TRBJ2-3; cdr3_length: 14; clone_size: -; d_call: -; v_call: TRBV7-8
cdr3_nt: TGTGCCAGCAGGGACAGGGGTAGCCACGAGCAGTACTTC; cdr3_aa: CASRDRGSHEQYF; j_call: TRBJ2-7; cdr3_length: 13; clone_size: many; d_call: TRBD1; v_call: TRBV6-1
cdr3_nt: TGTGCCAGCAGCCCGACAGGGGATCAGCCCCAGCATTTT; cdr3_aa: CASSPTGDQPQHF; j_call: TRBJ1-5; cdr3_length: 13; clone_size: -; d_call: TRBD1; v_call: TRBV7-8
cdr3_nt: TGTGCCAGCAGTGAAGCGCGACAGGGGAACACTGAAGCTTTCTTT; cdr3_aa: CASSEARQGNTEAFF; j_call: TRBJ1-1; cdr3_length: 15; clone_size: -; d_call: TRBD1; v_call: TRBV6-1
cdr3_nt: TGTGCCAGCAGCGCGGGACAGGGGGCGGCTAATGAAAAACTGTTTTTT; cdr3_aa: CASSAGQGAANEKLFF; j_call: TRBJ1-4; cdr3_length: 16; clone_size: -; d_call: TRBD1; v_call: TRBV7-9
cdr3_nt: TGTGCCAGCAGTTACCGAGTCGGGCAGCCCCAGCATTTT; cdr3_aa: CASSYRVGQPQHF; j_call: TRBJ1-5; cdr3_length: 13; clone_size: few; d_call: -; v_call: TRBV6-5
cdr3_nt: TGCAGTGCTCGGGACATAACTGAAGCTTTCTTT; cdr3_aa: CSARDITEAFF; j_call: TRBJ1-1; cdr3_length: 11; clone_size: -; d_call: -; v_call: TRBV20-1
cdr3_nt: TGTGCCAGCAGCCTAGCGGAGATGACTAACTATGGCTACACCTTC; cdr3_aa: CASSLAEMTNYGYTF; j_call: TRBJ1-2; cdr3_length: 15; clone_size: -; d_call: -; v_call: TRBV6-1
cdr3_nt: TGTGCCAGCAGTGAAGCGGGAAACACTGAAGCTTTCTTT; cdr3_aa: CASSEAGNTEAFF; j_call: TRBJ1-1; cdr3_length: 13; clone_size: -; d_call: -; v_call: TRBV6-1
cdr3_nt: TGTGCCATCAGTGAGTCGGGACACGTAGCTAACTATGGCTACACCTTC; cdr3_aa: CAISESGHVANYGYTF; j_call: TRBJ1-2; cdr3_length: 16; clone_size: -; d_call: -; v_call: TRBV10-3
cdr3_nt: TGTGCCAGCAGGCAGACGAACACTGAAGCTTTCTTT; cdr3_aa: CASRQTNTEAFF; j_call: TRBJ1-1; cdr3_length: 12; clone_size: -; d_call: -; v_call: TRBV6-6
cdr3_nt: TGTGCCAGCAGTGATATAGGAGGCTATGGCTACACCTTC; cdr3_aa: CASSDIGGYGYTF; j_call: TRBJ1-2; cdr3_length: 13; clone_size: few; d_call: -; v_call: TRBV6-1
cdr3_nt: TGTGCCAGCAGCGTAGGGGGGTCTAGCGGCACAGATACGCAGTATTTT; cdr3_aa: CASSVGGSSGTDTQYF; j_call: TRBJ2-3; cdr3_length: 16; clone_size: -; d_call: -; v_call: TRBV9
cdr3_nt: TGTGCCAGCAGTTACCCTACAGGGTCTACCGGGGAGCTGTTTTTT; cdr3_aa: CASSYPTGSTGELFF; j_call: TRBJ2-2; cdr3_length: 15; clone_size: -; d_call: -; v_call: TRBV6-5
cdr3_nt: TGCGCCAGCAGCCAAGTAGGAGATACGCAGTATTTT; cdr3_aa: CASSQVGDTQYF; j_call: TRBJ2-3; cdr3_length: 12; clone_size: -; d_call: -; v_call: TRBV4-1